The present TCR beta chain was sequenced within a study of blood T cell repertoires in COVID-19. Study-wide context: COVID-19 samples collected from the United States, Italy and Spain covered acute and convalescent phases.

Living in under 30 US areas, the participants were between roughly 18 and 89 years of age. Exposed participants encountered a COVID-19 case during the 2 weeks preceding study entry. Study processing details: The assay estimated nucleated cells by amplifying reference gene primers. Method: immunoSEQ multiplex PCR; TCRdb's copy keeps in-frame clones and lacks some. The V and J calls and the clone size are those of that table, but D and trimming were determined from the DNA. The table has 300,000 to 350,000 clones, approximately 91% seen once; the top ten hold around 0.92%. V was clipped by 1 base and J by 4 bases, with 11 bases between them. This CDR3 spans 14 amino acids. Per germline, CDR1 SGHRS and CDR2 YFSETQ.

This chain connects TRBV5-1 to TRBJ1-2; no firm D call. The sequencing sample was made of PBMCs or T cells enriched from blood (not recorded which). The receptor was isolated from a woman in her 30s who had been exposed to COVID-19. The CDR3 region is CASSLLPLGYGYTF. The CDR3 DNA sequence: TGCGCCAGCAGCTTGCTCCCCCTCGGCTATGGCTACACCTTC.